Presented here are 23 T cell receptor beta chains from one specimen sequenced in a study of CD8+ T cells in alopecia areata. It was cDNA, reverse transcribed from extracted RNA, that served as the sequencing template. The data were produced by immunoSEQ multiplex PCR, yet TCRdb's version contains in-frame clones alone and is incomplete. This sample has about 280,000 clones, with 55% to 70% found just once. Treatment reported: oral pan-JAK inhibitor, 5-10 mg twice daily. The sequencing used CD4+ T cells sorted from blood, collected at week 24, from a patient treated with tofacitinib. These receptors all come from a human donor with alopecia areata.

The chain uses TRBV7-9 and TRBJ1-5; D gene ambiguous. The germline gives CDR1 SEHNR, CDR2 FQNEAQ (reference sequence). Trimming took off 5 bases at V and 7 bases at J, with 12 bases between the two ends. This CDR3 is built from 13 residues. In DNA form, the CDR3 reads TGTGCCAGCAGCAGATCGTGGGAGCAGCCCCAGCATTTT. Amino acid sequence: CASSRSWEQPQHF.

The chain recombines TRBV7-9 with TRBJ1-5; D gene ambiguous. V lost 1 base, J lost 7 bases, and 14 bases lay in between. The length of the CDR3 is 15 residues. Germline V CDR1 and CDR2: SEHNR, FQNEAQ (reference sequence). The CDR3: CASSLDFPGGQPQHF. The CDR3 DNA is TGTGCCAGCAGCTTAGATTTTCCGGGAGGACAGCCCCAGCATTTT.

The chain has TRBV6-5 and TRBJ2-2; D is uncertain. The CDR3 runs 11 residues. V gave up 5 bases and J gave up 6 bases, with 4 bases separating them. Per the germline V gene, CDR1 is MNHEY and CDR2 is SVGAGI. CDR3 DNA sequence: TGTGCCAGCAGTAGCCCCGGGGAGCTGTTTTTT. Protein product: CASSSPGELFF.

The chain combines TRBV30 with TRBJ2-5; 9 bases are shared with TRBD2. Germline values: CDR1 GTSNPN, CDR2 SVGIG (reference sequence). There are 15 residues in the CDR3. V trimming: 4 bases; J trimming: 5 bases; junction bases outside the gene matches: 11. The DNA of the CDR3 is TGTGCCTGGATGACCCGCGGGGGGGCCGGGGAGACCCAGTACTTC. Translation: CAWMTRGGAGETQYF.

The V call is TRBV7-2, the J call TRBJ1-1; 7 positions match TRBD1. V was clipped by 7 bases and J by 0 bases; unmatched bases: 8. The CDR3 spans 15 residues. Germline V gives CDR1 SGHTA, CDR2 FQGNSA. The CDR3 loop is CASTNNRGMNTEAFF. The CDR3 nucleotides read TGTGCCAGCACGAATAACAGGGGAATGAACACTGAAGCTTTCTTT. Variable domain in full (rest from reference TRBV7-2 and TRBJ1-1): GAGVSQSPSNKVTEKGKDVELRCDPISGHTALYWYRQSLGQGLEFLIYFQGNSAPDKSGLPSDRFSAERTGGSVSTLTIQRTQQEDSAVYLCASTNNRGMNTEAFFGQGTRLTVV.

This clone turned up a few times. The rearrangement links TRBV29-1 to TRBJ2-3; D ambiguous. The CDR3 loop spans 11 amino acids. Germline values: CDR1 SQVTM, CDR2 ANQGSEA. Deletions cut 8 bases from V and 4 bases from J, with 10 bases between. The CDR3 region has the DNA TGCAGCTTCGAGGTCGCAGATACGCAGTATTTT. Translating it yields CSFEVADTQYF.

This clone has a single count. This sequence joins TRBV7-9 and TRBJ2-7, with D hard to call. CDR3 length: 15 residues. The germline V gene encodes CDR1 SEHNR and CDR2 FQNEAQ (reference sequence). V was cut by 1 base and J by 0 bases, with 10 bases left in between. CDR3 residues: CASSLGGGYSYEQYF. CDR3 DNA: TGTGCCAGCAGCTTAGGAGGTGGTTACTCCTACGAGCAGTACTTC.

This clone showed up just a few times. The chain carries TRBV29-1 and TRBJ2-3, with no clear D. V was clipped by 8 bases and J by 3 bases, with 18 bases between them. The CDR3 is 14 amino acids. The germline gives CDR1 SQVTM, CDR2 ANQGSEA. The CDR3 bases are TGCAGCCTTTCAGAGGCAGGTCTAACAGATACGCAGTATTTT. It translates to CSLSEAGLTDTQYF.

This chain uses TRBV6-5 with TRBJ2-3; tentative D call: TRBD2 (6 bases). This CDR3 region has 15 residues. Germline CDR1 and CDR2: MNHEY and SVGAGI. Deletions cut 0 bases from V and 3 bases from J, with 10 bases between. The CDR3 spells CASSYSRGRTDTQYF. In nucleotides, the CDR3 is TGTGCCAGCAGTTACTCGCGGGGCAGGACAGATACGCAGTATTTT.

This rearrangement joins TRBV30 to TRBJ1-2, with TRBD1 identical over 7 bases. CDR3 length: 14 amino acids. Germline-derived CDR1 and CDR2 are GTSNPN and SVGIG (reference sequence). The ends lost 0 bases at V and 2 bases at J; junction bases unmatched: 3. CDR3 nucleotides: TGTGCCTGGAGTGTACAGACAGGGAACTATGGCTACACCTTC. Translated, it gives CAWSVQTGNYGYTF. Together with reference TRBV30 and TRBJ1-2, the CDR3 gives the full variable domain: SQTIHQWPATLVQPVGSPLSLECTVEGTSNPNLYWYRQAAGRGLQLLFYSVGIGQISSEVPQNLSASRPQDRQFILSSKKLLLSDSGFYLCAWSVQTGNYGYTFGSGTRLTVV.

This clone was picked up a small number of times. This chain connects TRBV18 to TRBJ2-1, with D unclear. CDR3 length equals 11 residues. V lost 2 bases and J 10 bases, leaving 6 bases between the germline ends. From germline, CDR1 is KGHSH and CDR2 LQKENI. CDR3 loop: CASSPNIEQFF. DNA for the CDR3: TGTGCCAGCTCACCAAATATCGAGCAGTTCTTC.

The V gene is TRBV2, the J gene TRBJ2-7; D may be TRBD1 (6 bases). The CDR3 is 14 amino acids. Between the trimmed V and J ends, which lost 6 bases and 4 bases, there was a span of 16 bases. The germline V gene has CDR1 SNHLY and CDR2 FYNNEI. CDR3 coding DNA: TGTGCCAGCAGACAGACAGGAGCCGAGTACGAGCAGTACTTC. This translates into CASRQTGAEYEQYF.

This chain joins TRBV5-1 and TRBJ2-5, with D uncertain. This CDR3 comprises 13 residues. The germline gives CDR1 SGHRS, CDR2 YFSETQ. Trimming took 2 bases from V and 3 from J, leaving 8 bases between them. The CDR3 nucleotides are TGCGCCAGCAGCTTCGGCAGCGAAGAGACCCAGTACTTC. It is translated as CASSFGSEETQYF.

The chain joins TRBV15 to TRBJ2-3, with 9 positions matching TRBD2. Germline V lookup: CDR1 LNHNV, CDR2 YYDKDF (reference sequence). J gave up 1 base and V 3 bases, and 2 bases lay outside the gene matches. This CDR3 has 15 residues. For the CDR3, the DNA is TGTGCCACCAGCAGCCTAGCGGGGCGCACAGATACGCAGTATTTT. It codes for CATSSLAGRTDTQYF.

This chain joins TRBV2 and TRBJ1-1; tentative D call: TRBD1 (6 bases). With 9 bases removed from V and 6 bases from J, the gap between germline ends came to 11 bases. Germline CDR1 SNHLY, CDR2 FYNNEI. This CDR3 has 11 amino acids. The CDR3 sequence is CASRQEAEAFF. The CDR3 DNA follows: TGTGCCAGTCGACAGGAGGCTGAAGCTTTCTTT.

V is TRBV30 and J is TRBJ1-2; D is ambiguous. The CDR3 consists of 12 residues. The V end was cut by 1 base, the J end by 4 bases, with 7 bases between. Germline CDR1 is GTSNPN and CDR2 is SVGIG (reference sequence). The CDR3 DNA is TGTGCCTGGAGTGATAGGATCTATGGCTACACCTTC. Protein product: CAWSDRIYGYTF.

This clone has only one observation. CDR3 protein: CASRVVGGHEQYF. The CDR3 DNA is TGTGCCTCCAGAGTCGTGGGGGGCCACGAGCAGTACTTC. The V gene is TRBV2, the J gene TRBJ2-7, with D perhaps being TRBD1 or TRBD2 (6 bases each). V lost 11 bases to trimming and J lost 5 bases, with 19 bases between them. The CDR3 contains 13 residues. Germline V lookup: CDR1 SNHLY, CDR2 FYNNEI.

The CDR3 sequence is CASSVAPDLYLGELFF. CDR3 in DNA: TGTGCCAGCAGCGTAGCTCCTGACTTGTACCTAGGGGAGCTGTTTTTT. The gene calls are TRBV9 and TRBJ2-2; D is undetermined. The CDR3 covers 16 residues. V was pared by 0 bases and J by 8 bases, with 17 bases between. Germline lookup yields CDR1 SGDLS and CDR2 YYNGEE.

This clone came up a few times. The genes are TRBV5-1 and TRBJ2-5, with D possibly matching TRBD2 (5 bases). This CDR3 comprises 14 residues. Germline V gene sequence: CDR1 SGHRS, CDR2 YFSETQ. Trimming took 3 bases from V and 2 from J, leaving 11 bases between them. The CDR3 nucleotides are TGCGCCAGCAGCTCAGTGAGGAGGCAAGAGACCCAGTACTTC. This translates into CASSSVRRQETQYF.

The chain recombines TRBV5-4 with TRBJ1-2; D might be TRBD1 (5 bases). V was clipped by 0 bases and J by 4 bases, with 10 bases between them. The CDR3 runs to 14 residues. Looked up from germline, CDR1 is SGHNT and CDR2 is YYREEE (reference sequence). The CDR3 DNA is TGTGCCAGCAGCTTGGGACAGAGTCTCTATGGCTACACCTTC. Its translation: CASSLGQSLYGYTF.

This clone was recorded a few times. CDR3 coding DNA: TGCGCCAGCAGCGAGGGGTACACTGAAGCTTTCTTT. Its translation: CASSEGYTEAFF. The chain joins TRBV5-1 to TRBJ1-1; possible D gene TRBD1, 5 bases. The CDR3 sequence is 12 residues long. Trimming removed 4 bases from V and 3 bases from J, with 7 bases in between. Germline CDR1 and CDR2: SGHRS and YFSETQ.

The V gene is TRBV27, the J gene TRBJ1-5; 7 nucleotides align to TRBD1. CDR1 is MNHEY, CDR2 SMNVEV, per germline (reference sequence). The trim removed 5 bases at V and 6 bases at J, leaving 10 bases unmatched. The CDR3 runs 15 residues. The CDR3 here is CASSPRQGSVQPQHF. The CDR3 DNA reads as TGTGCCAGCAGTCCTAGACAGGGAAGTGTTCAGCCCCAGCATTTT.

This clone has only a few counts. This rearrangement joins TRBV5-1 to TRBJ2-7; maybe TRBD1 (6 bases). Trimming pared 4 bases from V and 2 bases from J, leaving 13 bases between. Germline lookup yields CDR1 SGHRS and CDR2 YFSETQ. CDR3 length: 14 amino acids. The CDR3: CASSPRTDPYEQYF. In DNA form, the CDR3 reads TGCGCCAGCAGCCCAAGGACAGACCCCTACGAGCAGTACTTC. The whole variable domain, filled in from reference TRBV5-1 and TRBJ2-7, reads KAGVTQTPRYLIKTRGQQVTLSCSPISGHRSVSWYQQTPGQGLQFLFEYFSETQRNKGNFPGRFSGRQFSNSRSEMNVSTLELGDSALYLCASSPRTDPYEQYFGPGTRLTVT.